Here is one T cell receptor (beta chain) with its context. This entry belongs to a study of identical twins. Through template switching, a universal primer site was introduced, and the cDNA contained unique molecular identifiers. TCRdb called the 5' RACE reads again in MiXCR, with one record for every CDR3 protein. Of 450,000 or so distinct CDR3 sequences listed, 13% to 15% are singletons. Trimming stripped 7 bases from V and 2 bases from J, with 11 bases between. This CDR3 has 14 amino acids. Germline V gives CDR1 MNHEY, CDR2 SVGEGT. These data were likewise used in another study, on yellow fever vaccine responses in identical twins.

The receptor comes from a woman aged 18-29 years in good health. Input material: CD4+ T cells sorted from blood. V usage is TRBV6-2 or TRBV6-3 and J usage is TRBJ2-2; D is undetermined. This chain's CDR3 is CASNQQYNTGELFF. The CDR3 nucleotides are TGTGCCAGCAACCAGCAATATAACACCGGGGAGCTGTTTTTT.